These 2 T cell receptor beta chains originate from one sample sequenced in a study of molecular identifiers for immune sequencing clone quantification (dated by TCRdb to the late 2010s). The protocol used for the library was PCR. The instrument was an Illumina HiSeq 4000. TCRdb trimmed public reads at Q25 via fastp, called clones via MiXCR and kept in-frame beta chains. Duplicate CDR3 protein sequences are folded into a single record with the most common DNA and genes. The sample has 550,000 to 750,000 distinct CDR3 sequences on record, about 20% of them singletons. The ten largest clones represent 0.75% to 0.95% of the sample. The specimen was naive CD8+ T cells from blood, with Jurkat cell RNA spiked in. The cell subset or site label, as the study defines it: FACS-sorted CD8+CD4-CCR7+CD45RA+ naive T cells. Receptor source: a human donor in good health. Some libraries in this study had Jurkat cell RNA spiked in.

This clonotype was counted a few times. V gene TRBV13 combines with J gene TRBJ2-7; a weak D match, TRBD2 (5 bases). This CDR3 comprises 13 residues. Germline assignment: CDR1 PRHDT and CDR2 FYEKMQ (reference sequence). Trimming removed 5 bases at V and 2 bases at J, with 10 bases between. CDR3 region: CASSPYGAYEQYF. DNA for the CDR3: TGTGCCAGCAGCCCCTACGGGGCCTACGAGCAGTACTTC.

This clonotype was seen many times. The chain links TRBV28 to TRBJ2-7, with D uncertain. Germline values: CDR1 MDHEN, CDR2 SYDVKM. V shed 5 bases and J shed 0 bases, with 2 bases lying between them. The CDR3 extends over 11 amino acids. Here the CDR3 reads CASSTSYEQYF. The CDR3 region has the DNA TGTGCCAGCAGTACCTCCTACGAGCAGTACTTC.